The TCR beta chain described here comes from a study of siplizumab effects on memory and regulatory T cells. The assay covered approximately 10^5 TCR templates per sample. Sequenced by immunoSEQ multiplex PCR; TCRdb stores in-frame clones only, minus some. The sample includes over 65,000 clones, approximately 95% of them seen just once. V shed 0 bases and J 2 bases; nucleotides not matched to a gene: 14. This CDR3 has 18 amino acids. CDR1 is SGDLS and CDR2 is YYNGEE in the germline V gene. The receptor's source is a human donor in good health. Sequencing input: CD8+ T cells sorted from blood. The chain links TRBV9 to TRBJ2-7; TRBD2 matches at 7 bases. CDR3 sequence: CASSVVSEASGHPYEQYF. DNA for the CDR3: TGTGCCAGCAGCGTAGTGAGTGAGGCTAGCGGACACCCCTACGAGCAGTACTTC.